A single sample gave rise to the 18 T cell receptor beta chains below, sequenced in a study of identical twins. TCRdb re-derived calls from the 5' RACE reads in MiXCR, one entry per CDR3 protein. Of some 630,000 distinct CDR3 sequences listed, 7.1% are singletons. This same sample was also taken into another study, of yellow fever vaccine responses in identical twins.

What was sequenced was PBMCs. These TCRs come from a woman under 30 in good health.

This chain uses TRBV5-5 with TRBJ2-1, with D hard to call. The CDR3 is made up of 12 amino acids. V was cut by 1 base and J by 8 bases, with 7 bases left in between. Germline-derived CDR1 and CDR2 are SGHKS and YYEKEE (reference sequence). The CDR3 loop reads CASSLNLDEQFF. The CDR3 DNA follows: TGTGCCAGCAGCTTGAATTTGGATGAGCAGTTCTTC.

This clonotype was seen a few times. CDR3 in amino acids: CASSPESGRPHSYEQYF. CDR3 sequence (DNA): TGTGCCAGCTCACCAGAAAGCGGGAGGCCCCACTCCTACGAGCAGTACTTC. The rearrangement joins TRBV18 to TRBJ2-7, with TRBD2 identical over 9 bases. Germline V gene sequence: CDR1 KGHSH, CDR2 LQKENI. The CDR3 is 17 residues long. With 2 bases clipped from V and 0 bases from J, the junction kept 8 bases outside the gene matches.

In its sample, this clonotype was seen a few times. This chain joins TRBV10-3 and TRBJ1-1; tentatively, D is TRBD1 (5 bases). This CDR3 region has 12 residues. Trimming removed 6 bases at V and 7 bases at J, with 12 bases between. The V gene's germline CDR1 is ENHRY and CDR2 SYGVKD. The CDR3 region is CAISREGIEAFF. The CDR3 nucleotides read TGTGCCATCAGCAGAGAGGGGATTGAAGCTTTCTTT.

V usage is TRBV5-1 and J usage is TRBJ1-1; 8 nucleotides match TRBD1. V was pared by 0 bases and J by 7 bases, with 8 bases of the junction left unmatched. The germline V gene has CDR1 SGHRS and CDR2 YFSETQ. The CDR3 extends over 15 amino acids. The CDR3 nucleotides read TGCGCCAGCAGCTTGGAGCGGCAGGGGGCGGGTGAAGCTTTCTTT. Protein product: CASSLERQGAGEAFF.

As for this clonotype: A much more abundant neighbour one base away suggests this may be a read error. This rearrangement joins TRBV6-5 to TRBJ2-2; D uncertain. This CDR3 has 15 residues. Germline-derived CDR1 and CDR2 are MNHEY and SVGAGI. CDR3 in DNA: TGTGACAGCAGTTTGGGCAGCGCAGTCACCGGGGAGCTGTTTTTT. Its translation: CDSSLGSAVTGELFF.

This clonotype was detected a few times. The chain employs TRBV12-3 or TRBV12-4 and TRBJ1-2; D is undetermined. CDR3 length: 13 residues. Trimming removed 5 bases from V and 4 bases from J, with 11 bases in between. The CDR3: CASSPGSGYGYTF. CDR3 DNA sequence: TGTGCCAGCAGTCCCGGTAGTGGCTATGGCTACACCTTC.

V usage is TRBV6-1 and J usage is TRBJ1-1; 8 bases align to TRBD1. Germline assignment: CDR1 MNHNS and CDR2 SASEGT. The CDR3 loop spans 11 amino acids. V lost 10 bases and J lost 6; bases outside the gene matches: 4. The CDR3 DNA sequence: TGTGCCACCCGGACAGGGTCTGAAGCTTTCTTT. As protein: CATRTGSEAFF.

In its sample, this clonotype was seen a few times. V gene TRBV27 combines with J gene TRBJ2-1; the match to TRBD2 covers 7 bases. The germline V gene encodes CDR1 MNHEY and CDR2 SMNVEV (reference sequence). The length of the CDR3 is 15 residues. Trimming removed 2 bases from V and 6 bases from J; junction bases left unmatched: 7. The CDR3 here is CASSLRSGVFNEQFF. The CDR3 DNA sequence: TGTGCCAGCAGTTTACGGAGCGGGGTTTTCAATGAGCAGTTCTTC.

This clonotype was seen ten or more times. The CDR3 protein is CASSRMDRVADTQYF. CDR3 DNA sequence: TGTGCCAGCAGCCGTATGGACAGGGTCGCAGATACGCAGTATTTT. The chain carries TRBV11-2 and TRBJ2-3; TRBD1 matches 8 bases. The CDR3 length is 15 residues. Germline V gene data show CDR1 as SGHAT and CDR2 as FQNNGV. Trimming took 5 bases from V and 4 from J; bases not matched to a gene: 8.

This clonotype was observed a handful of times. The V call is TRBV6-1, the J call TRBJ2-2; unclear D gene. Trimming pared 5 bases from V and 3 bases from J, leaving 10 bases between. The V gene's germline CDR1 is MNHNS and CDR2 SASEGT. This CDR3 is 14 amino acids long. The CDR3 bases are TGTGCCAGCAGTAGCGCCACAGACACCGGGGAGCTGTTTTTT. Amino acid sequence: CASSSATDTGELFF.

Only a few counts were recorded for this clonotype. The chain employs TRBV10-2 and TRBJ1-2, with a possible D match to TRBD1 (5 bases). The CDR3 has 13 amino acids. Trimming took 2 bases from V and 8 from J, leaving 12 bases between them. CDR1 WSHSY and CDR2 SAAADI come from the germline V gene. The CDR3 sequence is CASSERAGFGYTF. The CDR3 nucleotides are TGCGCCAGCAGTGAGAGGGCAGGGTTCGGCTACACCTTC.

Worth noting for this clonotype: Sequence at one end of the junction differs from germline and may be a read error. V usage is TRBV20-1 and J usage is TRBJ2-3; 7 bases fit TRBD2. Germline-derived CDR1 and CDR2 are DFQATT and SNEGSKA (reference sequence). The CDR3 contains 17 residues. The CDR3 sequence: CCARDLMGGVRTDTQYF. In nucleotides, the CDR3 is TGCTGTGCTAGAGATTTGATGGGGGGGGTCCGCACAGATACGCAGTATTTT.

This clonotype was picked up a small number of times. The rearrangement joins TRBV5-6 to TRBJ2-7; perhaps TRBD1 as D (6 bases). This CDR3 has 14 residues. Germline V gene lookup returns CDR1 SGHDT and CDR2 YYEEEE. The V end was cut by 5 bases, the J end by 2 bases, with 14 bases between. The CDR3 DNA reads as TGTGCCAGCAGTAGCGTGGCAGGGGCCTACGAGCAGTACGTC. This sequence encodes CASSSVAGAYEQYV.

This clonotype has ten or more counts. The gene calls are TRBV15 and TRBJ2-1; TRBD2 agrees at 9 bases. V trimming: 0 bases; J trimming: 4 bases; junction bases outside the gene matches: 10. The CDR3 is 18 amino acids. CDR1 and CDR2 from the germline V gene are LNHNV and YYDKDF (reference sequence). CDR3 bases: TGTGCCACCAGCAGAGAGTGGGACCTAGCGGGGCATTACAATGAGCAGTTCTTC. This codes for CATSREWDLAGHYNEQFF. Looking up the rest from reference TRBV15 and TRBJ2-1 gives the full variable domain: DAMVIQNPRYQVTQFGKPVTLSCSQTLNHNVMYWYQQKSSQAPKLLFHYYDKDFNNEADTPDNFQSRRPNTSFCFLDIRSPGLGDTAMYLCATSREWDLAGHYNEQFFGPGTRLTVL.

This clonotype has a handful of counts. In DNA, the CDR3 is TGCGCCAGCAGCTTTGACAGGGGCGACTATGGCTACACCTTC. Translated, it gives CASSFDRGDYGYTF. This rearrangement joins TRBV5-1 to TRBJ1-2; 8 bases align to TRBD1. From germline, CDR1 is SGHRS and CDR2 YFSETQ. The CDR3 spans 14 residues. J gave up 3 bases and V 2 bases, and 3 bases lay outside the gene matches.

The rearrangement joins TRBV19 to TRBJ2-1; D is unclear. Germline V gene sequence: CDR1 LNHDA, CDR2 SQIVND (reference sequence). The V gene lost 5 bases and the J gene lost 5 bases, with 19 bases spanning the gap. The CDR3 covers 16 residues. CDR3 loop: CASSLKTTYLHNEQFF. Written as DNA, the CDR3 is TGTGCCAGTAGTCTAAAAACTACTTACCTCCACAATGAGCAGTTCTTC.

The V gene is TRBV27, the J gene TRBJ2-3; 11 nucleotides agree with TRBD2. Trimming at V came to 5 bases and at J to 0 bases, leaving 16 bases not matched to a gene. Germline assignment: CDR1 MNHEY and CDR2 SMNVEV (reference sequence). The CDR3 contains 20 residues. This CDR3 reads CASSHRLAGGLGTSTDTQYF. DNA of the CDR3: TGTGCCAGCAGTCACCGCTTAGCGGGAGGGCTTGGGACTAGCACAGATACGCAGTATTTT.

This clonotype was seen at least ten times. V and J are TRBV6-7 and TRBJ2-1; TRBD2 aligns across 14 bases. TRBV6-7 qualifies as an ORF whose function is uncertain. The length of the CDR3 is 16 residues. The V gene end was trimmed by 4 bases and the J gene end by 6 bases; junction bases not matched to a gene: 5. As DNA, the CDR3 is TGTGCCAGCAGTTTCGGACTAGCGGGGGGCCCCAATGAGCAGTTCTTC. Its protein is CASSFGLAGGPNEQFF.